The clone carrying this T cell receptor (beta chain) was found a few times. Its antigen is undetermined. This entry comes from a study of quantifying T cell responses using KT2 cells. For the study at large: TCR alpha and beta constant-region primers primed reverse transcription of RNA.

Known numbers of the T cell clone KT2 were added to PBMC. A single-stranded UMI oligo with SP2 sequence was ligated to cDNA 3' ends. The first PCR ran around 4 cycles with an equimolar RC1.1 and RC1.2 beta primer mix. TCRdb processed the UMI-ligation and nested PCR reads anew with MiXCR; each CDR3 protein has one entry. The sample holds 60,000 or so distinct CDR3 sequences, roughly an eighth seen once. There are 16 residues in the CDR3. Trimming took 5 bases from V and 4 from J, leaving 23 bases between them. The V gene's germline CDR1 is SQVTM and CDR2 ANQGSEA. General study results and limits: Even the lowest spike-in, about one KT2 cell per 100,000 PBMC, yielded detectable KT2 sequences. Very high KT2 spike-in numbers caused saturation in KT2 sequence detection.

The V and J genes are TRBV29-1 and TRBJ1-1; D uncertain. This TCR came from a human donor. The sequenced sample consisted of PBMCs spiked with cells of the T cell clone KT2. For the CDR3, the DNA is TGCAGCGTTTTTGGACCATTTTACCTAGAGGGCACTGAAGCTTTCTTT. The encoded protein is CSVFGPFYLEGTEAFF.